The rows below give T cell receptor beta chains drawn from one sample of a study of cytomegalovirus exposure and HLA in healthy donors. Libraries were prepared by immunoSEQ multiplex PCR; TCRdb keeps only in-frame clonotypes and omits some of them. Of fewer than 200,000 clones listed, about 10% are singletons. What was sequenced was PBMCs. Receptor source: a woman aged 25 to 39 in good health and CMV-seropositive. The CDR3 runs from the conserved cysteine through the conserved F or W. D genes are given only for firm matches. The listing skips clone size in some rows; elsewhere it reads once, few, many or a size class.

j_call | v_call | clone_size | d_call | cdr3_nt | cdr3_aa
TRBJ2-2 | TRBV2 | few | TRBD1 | TGTGCCAGCATGCAGGGGGCGGACACCGGGGAGCTGTTTTTT | CASMQGADTGELFF
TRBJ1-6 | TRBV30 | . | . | TGTGCCTGGGGGAGGGATAATTCACCCCTCCACTTT | CAWGRDNSPLHF
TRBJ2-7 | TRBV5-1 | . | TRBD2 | TGCGCCAGCAGCCCGACTAGCGGGAGCTCCTACGAGCAGTACTTC | CASSPTSGSSYEQYF
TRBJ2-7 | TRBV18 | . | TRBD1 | TGTGCCAGCTCACAGGGACAGGCCTACGAGCAGTACTTC | CASSQGQAYEQYF
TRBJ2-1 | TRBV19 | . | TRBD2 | TGTGCCAGTAGTACCCAACTAGCGGGCGGCTACAATGAGCAGTTCTTC | CASSTQLAGGYNEQFF
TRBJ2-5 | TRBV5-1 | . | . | TGCGCCAGCAGCTTACAAGCGAACCAAGAGACCCAGTACTTC | CASSLQANQETQYF
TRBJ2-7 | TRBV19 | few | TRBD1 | TGTGCCAGTAGCCCCGGGACAGGCTCCTACGAGCAGTACTTC | CASSPGTGSYEQYF
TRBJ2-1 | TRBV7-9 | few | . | TGTGCCAGCAGCTTATTTTCGTCGGGGTACAATGAGCAGTTCTTC | CASSLFSSGYNEQFF
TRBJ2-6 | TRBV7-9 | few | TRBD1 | TGTGCCAGCAGCATACCTCCCGGGACAGGCAACTCTGGGGCCAACGTCCTGACTTTC | CASSIPPGTGNSGANVLTF
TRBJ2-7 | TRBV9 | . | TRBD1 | TGTGCCAGCAGCGGCGGACAGGGCCCCTACGAGCAGTACTTC | CASSGGQGPYEQYF
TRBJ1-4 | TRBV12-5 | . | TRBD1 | TGTGCTAGTGGTCCGCGACAGGGGGCTCGCCTGTTTTTT | CASGPRQGARLFF
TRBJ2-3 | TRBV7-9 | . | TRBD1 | TGTGCCAGCAGCCCTTCCAGACAGGGGCGGCGGACAGATACGCAGTATTTT | CASSPSRQGRRTDTQYF
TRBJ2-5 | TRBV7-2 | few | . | TGTGCCAGCAGCTTAGATTGGCTGCAAGAGACCCAGTACTTC | CASSLDWLQETQYF
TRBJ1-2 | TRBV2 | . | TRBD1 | TGTGCCAGCAGTGTTGAGGGGGCTGCTGGCTACACCTTC | CASSVEGAAGYTF
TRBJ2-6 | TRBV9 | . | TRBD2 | TGTGCCAGCAGCGTAAGGGGGACTAGCGCCTTTGGGGGTGGGGCCAACGTCCTGACTTTC | CASSVRGTSAFGGGANVLTF
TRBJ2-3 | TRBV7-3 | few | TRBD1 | TGTGCCAGCAGCCAAGGGGGGGGACAGGGGAGGATAGATACGCAGTATTTT | CASSQGGGQGRIDTQYF
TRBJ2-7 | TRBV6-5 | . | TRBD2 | TGTGCCAGCAGTCTAGCGGGGGCCTCCTACGAGCAGTACTTC | CASSLAGASYEQYF
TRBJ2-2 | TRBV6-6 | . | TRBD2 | TGTGCCATTCCGGGACTAGCGTTACCCGGGGAGCTGTTTTTT | CAIPGLALPGELFF
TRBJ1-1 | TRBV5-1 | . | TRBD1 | TGCGCCAGCAGCTGGGACAGGTTGACGACTGAAGCTTTCTTT | CASSWDRLTTEAFF
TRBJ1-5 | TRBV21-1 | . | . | TGTGCCAGCAGCAAAGACGGTAAAGGGGAAGTCAATCAGCCCCAGCATTTT | CASSKDGKGEVNQPQHF
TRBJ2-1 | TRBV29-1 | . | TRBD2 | TGCAGCGTTGGGCGGGAGCCGTGGGATGAGCAGTTCTTC | CSVGREPWDEQFF
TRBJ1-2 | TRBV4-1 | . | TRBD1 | TGCGCCAGCAGCCAAGATAGGCCAGGGGGATACTATGGCTACACCTTC | CASSQDRPGGYYGYTF
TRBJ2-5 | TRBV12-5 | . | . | TGTGCTAGTGGTTTGGCAGGGGAAGAGACCCAGTACTTC | CASGLAGEETQYF
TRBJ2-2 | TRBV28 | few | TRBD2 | TGTGCCAGCAGTTTATACGGGAGGGGCGACACCGGGGAGCTGTTTTTT | CASSLYGRGDTGELFF
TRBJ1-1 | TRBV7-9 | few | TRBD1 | TGTGCCAGCAGCTTAGAAGGGTTCGGGCAGGGGGGAACTGAAGCTTTCTTT | CASSLEGFGQGGTEAFF
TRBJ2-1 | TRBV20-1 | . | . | TGCAGTGCTCACAGGATGAATGAGCAGTTCTTC | CSAHRMNEQFF
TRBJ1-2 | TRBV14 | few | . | TGTGCCAGCAGCCAAGGGAGGAACTATGGCTACACCTTC | CASSQGRNYGYTF
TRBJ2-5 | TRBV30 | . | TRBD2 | TGTGCCTGGAACCGGGGGGGTGCGGGGACCCAGTACTTC | CAWNRGGAGTQYF
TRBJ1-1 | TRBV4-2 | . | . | TGTGCCAGCAGCCCCACGACAACAGGAGAAACTGAAGCTTTCTTT | CASSPTTTGETEAFF
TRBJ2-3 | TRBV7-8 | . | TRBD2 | TGCGCCAGCAGCTTAGCGGGGGCCCCAGATACGCAGTATTTT | CASSLAGAPDTQYF
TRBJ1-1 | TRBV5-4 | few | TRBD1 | TGTGCCAGCAGCCCCAGGGGGCTCGGGTCTTTGAACACTGAAGCTTTCTTT | CASSPRGLGSLNTEAFF
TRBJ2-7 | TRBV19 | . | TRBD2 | TGTGCCAGTACCCAGACTAGCGGCCTCTCCTACGAGCAGTACTTC | CASTQTSGLSYEQYF
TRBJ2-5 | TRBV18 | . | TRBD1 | TGTGCCAGCTCGCCCGGGACAGGGGGAGAGACCCAGTACTTC | CASSPGTGGETQYF
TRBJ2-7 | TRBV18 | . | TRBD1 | TGTGCCAGCTCACCACCAGGGACAGGGAACGAGCAGTACTTC | CASSPPGTGNEQYF
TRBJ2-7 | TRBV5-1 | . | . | TGCGCCAGCAGCCTAGAACTCATAATCCCCTCCGAGCAGTACTTC | CASSLELIIPSEQYF
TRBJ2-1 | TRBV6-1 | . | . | TGTGCCAGCGCCCTTGGTGGGGGGAACTACAATGAGCAGTTCTTC | CASALGGGNYNEQFF
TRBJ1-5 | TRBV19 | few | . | TGTGCCAGTAGTATTGATGCAGGGCTCAATCAGCCCCAGCATTTT | CASSIDAGLNQPQHF
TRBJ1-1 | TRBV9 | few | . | TGTGCCAGCAGCCCCTCGGGGGGAAACACTGAAGCTTTCTTT | CASSPSGGNTEAFF
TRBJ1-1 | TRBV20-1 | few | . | TGCAGTGGGGTACGGCGGGTTGAAGCTTTCTTT | CSGVRRVEAFF
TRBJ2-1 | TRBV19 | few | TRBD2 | TGTGCCAGTAGTATAGCGCCTAGCGGGAGTCTTGATAATGAGCAGTTCTTC | CASSIAPSGSLDNEQFF
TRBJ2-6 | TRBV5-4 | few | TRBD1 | TGTGCCAGCAGCTTCGGACAGGGGCGCGAATCTGGGGCCAACGTCCTGACTTTC | CASSFGQGRESGANVLTF
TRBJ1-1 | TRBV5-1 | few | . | TGCGCCAGCAGCTTGCAGGACGCGGGAACTGAAGCTTTCTTT | CASSLQDAGTEAFF
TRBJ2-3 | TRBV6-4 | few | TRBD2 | TGTGCCAGCAGCACACTAGCGGGAGGAAAAGATACGCAGTATTTT | CASSTLAGGKDTQYF
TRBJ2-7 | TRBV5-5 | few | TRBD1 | TGTGCCAGCAGTTGGCGGGACAGGCGGGACTACGAGCAGTACTTC | CASSWRDRRDYEQYF
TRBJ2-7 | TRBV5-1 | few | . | TGCGCCAGCAGCTTGGGGTCGAGCGGGCCGGCCGAGCAGTACTTC | CASSLGSSGPAEQYF
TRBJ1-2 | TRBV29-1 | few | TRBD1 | TGCAGCGTCAAATGGACAGGGGGGGACTATGGCTACACCTTC | CSVKWTGGDYGYTF
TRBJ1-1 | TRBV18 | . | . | TGTGCCAGCTCACCAGAGGCAGGGCAACAAGCTTTCTTT | CASSPEAGQQAFF
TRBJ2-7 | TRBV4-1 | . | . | TGCGCCAGCAGCCAAGAGGCCGGGTACTCCTACGCGCAGTACTTC | CASSQEAGYSYAQYF
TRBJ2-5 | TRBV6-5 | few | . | TGTGCCAGCAGTTCGCCGAAGGAGTACCAAGAGACCCAGTACTTC | CASSSPKEYQETQYF
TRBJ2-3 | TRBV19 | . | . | TGTGCCAGTAGTATTAATCTCGGAGATACGCAGTATTTT | CASSINLGDTQYF
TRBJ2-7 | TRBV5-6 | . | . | TGTGCCAGCAGTTACAGGGCCTACGAGCAGTACTTC | CASSYRAYEQYF